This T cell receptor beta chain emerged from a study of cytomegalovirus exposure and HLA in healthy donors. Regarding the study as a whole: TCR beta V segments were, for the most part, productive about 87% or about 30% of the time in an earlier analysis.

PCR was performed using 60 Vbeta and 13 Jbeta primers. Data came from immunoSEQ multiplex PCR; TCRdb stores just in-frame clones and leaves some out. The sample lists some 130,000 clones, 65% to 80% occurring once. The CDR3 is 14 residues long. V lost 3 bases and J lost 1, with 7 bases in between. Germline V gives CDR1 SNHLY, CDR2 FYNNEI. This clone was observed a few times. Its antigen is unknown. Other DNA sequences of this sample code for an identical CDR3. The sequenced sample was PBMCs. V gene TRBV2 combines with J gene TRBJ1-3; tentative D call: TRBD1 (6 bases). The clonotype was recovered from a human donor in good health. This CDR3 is CASSETGSGNTIYF. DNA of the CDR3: TGTGCCAGCAGTGAGACAGGATCTGGAAACACCATATATTTT.